A single sample is the source of the 2 T cell receptor delta chains below, sequenced in a study of fetal and pediatric gammadelta thymocytes (dated 2022 in TCRdb). The run used an Illumina MiSeq. Public reads were reanalyzed in TCRdb with CATT, and rows carrying the same DNA were merged afterwards. A total of almost 2,000 delta-chain clones appear in this sample, more than 20% of them only once. The leading ten clones occupy about 4.5% of the sample. Sequencing used non-Vgamma9Vdelta2 gamma-delta T cells from the thymus. The sample's cell subset or site label, decoded: CD3+gammadeltaTCR+ thymocytes not co-expressing Vgamma9 and Vdelta2. The receptors stem from a child who underwent cardiac surgery and was recorded as healthy.

By frequency in the sample, this clone is medium-sized. The chain joins TRDV1 to TRDJ1, with a tentative D call TRDD3 (6 bases). The CDR3 extends over 21 amino acids. In germline, CDR1 is TSWWSYY, CDR2 QGS. Trimming left V 0 bases short and J 0 bases short, with 26 bases between. The CDR3 nucleotides are TGTGCTCTTGGGGAACTTGGCGGTGGGGGGCCCCGTCTCGAGTACACCGATAAACTCATCTTT. Its translation is CALGELGGGGPRLEYTDKLIF.

This clone ranks as large. This chain connects TRDV1 to TRDJ1, with D perhaps TRDD2 (9 bases). The germline gives CDR1 TSWWSYY, CDR2 QGS. The CDR3 totals 22 residues. The V and J ends lost 0 bases and 0 bases respectively, with 29 bases between them. The CDR3 loop is CALGELAFLRLSGGPYTDKLIF. Here the CDR3 DNA reads TGTGCTCTTGGGGAACTCGCCTTCCTACGTTTATCTGGGGGACCGTACACCGATAAACTCATCTTT.